This T cell receptor (beta chain) was documented in a study of blood T cell repertoires in COVID-19. Clones were sequenced by immunoSEQ multiplex PCR, and TCRdb holds only the in-frame ones, with some missing. The table includes 200,000 to 250,000 clones, roughly 84% detected once. The CDR3 loop spans 15 amino acids. The V segment lost 3 bases and the J segment 5 bases; nucleotides outside the gene matches: 2. Germline V gene sequence: CDR1 SGHNT, CDR2 YYREEE (reference sequence). V gene TRBV5-4 combines with J gene TRBJ2-1, with 13 positions matching TRBD2. The clonotype was recovered from a man between 25 and 39 years old in a cohort exposed to, infected with or recovered from COVID-19 (not recorded which). Sequencing was carried out using PBMCs or T cells enriched from blood (not recorded which). The CDR3 loop is CASSSTSGRDNEQFF. The CDR3 DNA reads TGTGCCAGCAGCTCTACTAGCGGGAGGGACAATGAGCAGTTCTTC.